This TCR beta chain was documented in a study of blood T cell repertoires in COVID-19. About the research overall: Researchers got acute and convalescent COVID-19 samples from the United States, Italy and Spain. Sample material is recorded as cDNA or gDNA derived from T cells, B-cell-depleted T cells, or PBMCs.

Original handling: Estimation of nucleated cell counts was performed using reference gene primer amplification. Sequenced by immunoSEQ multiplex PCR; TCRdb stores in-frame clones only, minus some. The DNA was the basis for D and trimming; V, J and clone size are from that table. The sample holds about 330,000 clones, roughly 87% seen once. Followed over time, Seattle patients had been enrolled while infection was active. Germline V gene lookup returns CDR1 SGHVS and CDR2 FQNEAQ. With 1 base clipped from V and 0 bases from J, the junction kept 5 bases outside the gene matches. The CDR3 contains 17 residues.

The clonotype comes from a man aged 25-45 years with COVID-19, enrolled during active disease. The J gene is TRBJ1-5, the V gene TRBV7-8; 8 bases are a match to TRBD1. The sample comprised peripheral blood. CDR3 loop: CASSLGTGLASNQPQHF. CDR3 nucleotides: TGTGCCAGCAGCTTAGGGACAGGGCTTGCTAGCAATCAGCCCCAGCATTTT.